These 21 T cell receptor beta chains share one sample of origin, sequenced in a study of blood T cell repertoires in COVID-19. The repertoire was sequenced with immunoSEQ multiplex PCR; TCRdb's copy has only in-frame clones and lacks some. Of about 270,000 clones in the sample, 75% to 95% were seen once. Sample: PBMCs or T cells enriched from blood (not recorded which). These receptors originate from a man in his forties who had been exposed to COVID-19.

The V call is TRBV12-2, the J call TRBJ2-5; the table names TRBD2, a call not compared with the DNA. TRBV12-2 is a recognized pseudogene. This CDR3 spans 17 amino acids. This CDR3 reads CASRSGLAGASSETQYF. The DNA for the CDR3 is TGTGCAAGTCGCTCGGGACTAGCGGGAGCGTCGTCAGAGACCCAGTACTTC.

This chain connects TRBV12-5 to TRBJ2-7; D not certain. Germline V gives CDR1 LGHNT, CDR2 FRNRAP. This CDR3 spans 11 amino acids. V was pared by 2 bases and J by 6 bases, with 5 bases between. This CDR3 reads CASGLTGEQYF. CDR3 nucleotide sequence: TGTGCTAGTGGTTTGACTGGCGAGCAGTACTTC.

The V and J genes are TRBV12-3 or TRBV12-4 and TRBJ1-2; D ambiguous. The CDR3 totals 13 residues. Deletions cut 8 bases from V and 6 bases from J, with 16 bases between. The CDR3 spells CASFAAATNGYTF. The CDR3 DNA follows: TGTGCCAGCTTCGCAGCGGCGACAAATGGCTACACCTTC.

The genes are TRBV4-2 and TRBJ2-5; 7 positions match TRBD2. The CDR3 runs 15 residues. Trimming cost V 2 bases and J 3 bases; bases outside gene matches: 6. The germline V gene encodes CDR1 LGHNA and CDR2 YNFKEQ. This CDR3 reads CASSQKGLLKETQYF. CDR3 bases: TGTGCCAGCAGCCAAAAGGGACTACTTAAAGAGACCCAGTACTTC.

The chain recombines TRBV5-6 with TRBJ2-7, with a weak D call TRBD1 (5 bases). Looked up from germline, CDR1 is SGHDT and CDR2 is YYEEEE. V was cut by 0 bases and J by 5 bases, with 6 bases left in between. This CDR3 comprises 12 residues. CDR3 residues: CASSLGRDEQYF. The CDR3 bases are TGTGCCAGCAGCTTGGGCAGGGACGAGCAGTACTTC.

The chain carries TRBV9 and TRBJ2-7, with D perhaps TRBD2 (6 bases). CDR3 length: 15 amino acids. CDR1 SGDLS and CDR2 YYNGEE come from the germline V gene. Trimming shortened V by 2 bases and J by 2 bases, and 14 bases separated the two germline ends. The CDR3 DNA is TGTGCCAGCAGCGTGGCGGAGGGGAAGGCCTACGAGCAGTACTTC. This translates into CASSVAEGKAYEQYF. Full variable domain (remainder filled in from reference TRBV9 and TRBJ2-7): DSGVTQTPKHLITATGQRVTLRCSPRSGDLSVYWYQQSLDQGLQFLIQYYNGEERAKGNILERFSAQQFPDLHSELNLSSLELGDSALYFCASSVAEGKAYEQYFGPGTRLTVT.

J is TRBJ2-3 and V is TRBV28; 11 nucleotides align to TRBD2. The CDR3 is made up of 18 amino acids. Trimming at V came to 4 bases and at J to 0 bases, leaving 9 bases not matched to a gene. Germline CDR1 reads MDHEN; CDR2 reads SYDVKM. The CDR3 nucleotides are TGTGCCAGCAGTTCAGGACTAGCGGGCGAGATTAGCACAGATACGCAGTATTTT. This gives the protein CASSSGLAGEISTDTQYF.

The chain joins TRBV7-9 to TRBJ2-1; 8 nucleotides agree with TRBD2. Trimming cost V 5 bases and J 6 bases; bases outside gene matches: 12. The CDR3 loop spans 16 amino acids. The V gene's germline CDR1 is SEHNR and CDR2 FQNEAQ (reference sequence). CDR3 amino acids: CASSQIPGAGGNEQFF. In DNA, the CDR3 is TGTGCCAGCAGCCAAATCCCGGGGGCGGGAGGCAATGAGCAGTTCTTC.

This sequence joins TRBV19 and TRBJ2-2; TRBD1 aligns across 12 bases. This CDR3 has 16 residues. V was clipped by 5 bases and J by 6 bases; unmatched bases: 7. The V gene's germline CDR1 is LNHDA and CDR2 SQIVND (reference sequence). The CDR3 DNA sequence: TGTGCCAGTAGTCCTCCGGGACAGGGGGCGTCCGGGGAGCTGTTTTTT. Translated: CASSPPGQGASGELFF.

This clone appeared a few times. The CDR3 sequence is CASSQDLAGSHYEQYF. CDR3 DNA: TGTGCCAGCAGCCAAGATCTGGCAGGGTCCCACTACGAGCAGTACTTC. This chain links TRBV4-2 with TRBJ2-7; D is possibly TRBD1 (5 bases). CDR1 and CDR2 (germline): LGHNA, YNFKEQ. The CDR3 is 16 residues long. Trimming shortened V by 0 bases and J by 3 bases, and 15 bases separated the two germline ends.

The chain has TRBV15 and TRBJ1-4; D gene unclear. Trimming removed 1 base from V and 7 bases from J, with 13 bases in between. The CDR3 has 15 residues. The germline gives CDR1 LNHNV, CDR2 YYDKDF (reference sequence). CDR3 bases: TGTGCCACCAGCAGAGTTGGGCGGGTAGGTGAAAAACTGTTTTTT. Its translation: CATSRVGRVGEKLFF.

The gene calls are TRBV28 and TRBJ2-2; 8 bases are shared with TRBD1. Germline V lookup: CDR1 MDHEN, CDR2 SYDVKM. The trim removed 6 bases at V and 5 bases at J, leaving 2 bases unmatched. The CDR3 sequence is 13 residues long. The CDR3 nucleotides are TGTGCCAGCAGGGGGACAGGAACCGGGGAGCTGTTTTTT. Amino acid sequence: CASRGTGTGELFF.

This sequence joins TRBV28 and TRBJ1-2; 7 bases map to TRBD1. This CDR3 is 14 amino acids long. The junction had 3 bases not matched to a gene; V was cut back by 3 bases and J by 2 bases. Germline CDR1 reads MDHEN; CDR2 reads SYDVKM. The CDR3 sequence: CASSFLGQNYGYTF. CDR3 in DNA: TGTGCCAGCAGTTTTTTGGGACAGAACTATGGCTACACCTTC.

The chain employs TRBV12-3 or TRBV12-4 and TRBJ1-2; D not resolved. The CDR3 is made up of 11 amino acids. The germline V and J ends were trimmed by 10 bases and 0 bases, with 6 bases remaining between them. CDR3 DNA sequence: TGTGCCATTTCGGCTAACTATGGCTACACCTTC. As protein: CAISANYGYTF.

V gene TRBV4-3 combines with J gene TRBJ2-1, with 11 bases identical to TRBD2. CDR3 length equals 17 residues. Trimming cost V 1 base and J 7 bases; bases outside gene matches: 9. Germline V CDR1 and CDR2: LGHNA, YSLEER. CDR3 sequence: CASSQGRLAGSKNEQFF. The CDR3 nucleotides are TGCGCCAGCAGCCAAGGAAGACTAGCGGGAAGTAAAAATGAGCAGTTCTTC.

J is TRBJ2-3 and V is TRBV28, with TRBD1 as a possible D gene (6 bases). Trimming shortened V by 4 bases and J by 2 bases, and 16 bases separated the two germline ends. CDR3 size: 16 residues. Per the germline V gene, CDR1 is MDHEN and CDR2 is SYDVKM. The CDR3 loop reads CASSSVSGDHTDTQYF. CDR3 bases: TGTGCCAGCAGTTCGGTTTCAGGGGACCACACAGATACGCAGTATTTT. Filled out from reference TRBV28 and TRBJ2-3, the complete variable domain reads DVKVTQSSRYLVKRTGEKVFLECVQDMDHENMFWYRQDPGLGLRLIYFSYDVKMKEKGDIPEGYSVSREKKERFSLILESASTNQTSMYLCASSSVSGDHTDTQYFGPGTRLTVL.

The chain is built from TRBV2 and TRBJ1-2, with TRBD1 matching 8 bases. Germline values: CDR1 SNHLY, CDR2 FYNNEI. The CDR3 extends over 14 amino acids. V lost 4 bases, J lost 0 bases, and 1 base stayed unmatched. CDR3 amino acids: CASSGDRSNYGYTF. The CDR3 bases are TGTGCCAGCAGTGGGGACAGGTCTAACTATGGCTACACCTTC.

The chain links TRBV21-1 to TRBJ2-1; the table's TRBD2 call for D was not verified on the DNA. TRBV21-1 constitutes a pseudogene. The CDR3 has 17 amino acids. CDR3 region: CASSKRPKTDFVSEQFF. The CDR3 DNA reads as TGTGCCAGCAGCAAGAGGCCGAAGACCGATTTTGTGAGTGAGCAGTTCTTC.

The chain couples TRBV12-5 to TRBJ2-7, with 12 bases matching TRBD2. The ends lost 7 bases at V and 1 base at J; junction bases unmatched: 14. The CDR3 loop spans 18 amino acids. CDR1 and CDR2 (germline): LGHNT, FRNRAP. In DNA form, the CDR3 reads TGTGCTAGTGCCAAAAATTCCGGACTAGCGGGATCTTCCTACGAGCAGTACTTC. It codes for CASAKNSGLAGSSYEQYF.

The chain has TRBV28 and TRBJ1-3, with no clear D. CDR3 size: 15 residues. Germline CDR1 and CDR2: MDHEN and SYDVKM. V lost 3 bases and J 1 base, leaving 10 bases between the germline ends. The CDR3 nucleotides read TGTGCCAGCAGTTTGGGCAGAATATCTGGAAACACCATATATTTT. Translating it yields CASSLGRISGNTIYF.

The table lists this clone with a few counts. CDR3 in DNA: TGTGCCAGCTCGGACACCCGATGGGAGCAGTACTTC. Residues: CASSDTRWEQYF. The rearrangement joins TRBV7-9 to TRBJ2-7, with D perhaps matching TRBD1 (5 bases). CDR1 and CDR2 from the germline V gene are SEHNR and FQNEAQ (reference sequence). V was clipped by 8 bases and J by 7 bases, with 15 bases between them. CDR3 length: 12 residues. Full variable domain (rest looked up from reference TRBV7-9 and TRBJ2-7): DTGVSQNPRHKITKRGQNVTFRCDPISEHNRLYWYRQTLGQGPEFLTYFQNEAQLEKSRLLSDRFSAERPKGSFSTLEIQRTEQGDSAMYLCASSDTRWEQYFGPGTRLTVT.